This TCR beta chain came from a study of multiple sclerosis patients with progressive multifocal leukoencephalopathy. General observations from the study: At PML onset, no shared TRBV or TRBJ gene usage was seen.

Per the germline V gene, CDR1 is SQVTM and CDR2 is ANQGSEA. The J segment lost 7 bases and the V segment lost 5 bases, leaving 5 bases of the junction unmatched. The CDR3 loop spans 13 amino acids. This clone was counted between two and nine times. What it recognizes is unknown. Time point indicated: about a year of natalizumab therapy. T1 marks 6 months and T2 marks 12 months of natalizumab therapy. Sequencing used immunoSEQ multiplex PCR; TCRdb keeps in-frame clones, though not all of them. This sample has around 27,000 clones; nearly 90% occur once, and the top ten carry approximately 1.2%. The gene calls are TRBV29-1 and TRBJ1-4; 9 bases match TRBD1. This clonotype was sampled from a human donor with multiple sclerosis. This specimen was PBMCs, taken from a patient treated with natalizumab. This CDR3 is CSVYRDRAEKLFF. The CDR3 nucleotides read TGCAGCGTTTACCGGGACAGGGCTGAAAAACTGTTTTTT.